This T cell receptor (beta chain) was recovered during a study of shared clonotypes between healthy human individuals (dated by TCRdb to about 2020). For the wider study: A couple of women and three men aged 18 to 49 years were included in the cohort. For each donor, CD4 naive and CD4 memory were each run on three plates, CD8 naive on two plates, and CD8 memory on one plate. To estimate repertoire size and how much clonotypes are shared between individuals, the study performed deep sequencing of blood TCR repertoires from 4 to 6 healthy adults. To increase sequencing depth and limit assay-specific biases, TCR repertoire library preparation and sequencing were carried out by different laboratories using diverse techniques. Per donor, leukapheresis produced somewhere between about 0.94 and 10 billion PBMCs. What the authors observed across the whole study: Rarefaction of sorted-subset datasets indicated incomplete sequencing despite the large sequencing depth. Estimated clonotype richness was generally larger for naive than for memory subsets. Pairwise subsampling led to the expectation that sequencing depth would affect the degree of clonotype sharing among donors. The genetic and exposure-history diversity represented was limited by the small number of donors. When several donors were compared, the shared fraction of clonotypes was approximately 5% for naive CD4, approximately 3.3% for naive CD8, roughly 2.5% for memory CD4, and under 0.5% for memory CD8. Sampling was limited to blood, and TCR repertoires in tissue likely differ from TCR repertoires in blood. Higher generation probabilities were observed for clonotypes shared by all four sorted-subset donors than for non-shared clonotypes.

TCR CDR3 regions were amplified from genomic DNA by multiplex PCR using the deep immunoSEQ assay. Extracted genomic DNA from each cell subset was distributed evenly across all wells of several immunoSEQ 96-well plates, and each plate was treated as a replicate. For sorted subsets, each replicate PCR was loaded with roughly 200 ng genomic DNA, equivalent to 30,000 to 35,000 T cell genomes. The purified libraries were quantified using a Qubit 3.0 fluorometer, sized with a Bioanalyzer 2100, and then quantified again using the KAPA Library Quantification kit. Every immunoSEQ 96-well plate was sequenced on a dedicated single-read 150-cycle Illumina NextSeq 550 flow cell. The study's own analysis went as follows. Because the immunoSEQ output included only junctional sequences and no quality scores, the filtering could not be the same as the filtering used for full-length reads. To assign V/J genes and CDR3, sequences were annotated against IMGT germline references using PyIR, a Python wrapper for IgBLAST v1.9. Reads with weak V/J assignments (E-value above 1e-6), missing CDR3, stop codons, out-of-frame junctions, or ambiguous translated residues were removed. V3J clonotypes were defined as sequences sharing the same inferred V gene, J gene, and CDR3 amino acid sequence. Percentage overlap between repertoires was computed as shared unique clonotypes divided by the size of the smaller repertoire. Three approaches were used to assess repertoire richness: RTK rarefaction, the Chao1 estimator, and Recon v2.1 estimates of unobserved clonotypes. Generation probabilities were computed with OLGA for all TCRbeta clonotypes obtained by the gDNA method from a handful of donors. In its TCRdb copy, this immuneACCESS table keeps in-frame sequences only and misses some clones. Where compared with another copy, unresolved V genes explain less than half of these, and the others have no known cause. The V and J calls and clone size were taken over from that table, and D and trimming were inferred from the DNA. For this sample there are roughly 500,000 clones; around 96% appear just once. The ten largest account for 0.05% to 0.07% of the sample.

For this clone: The target of this receptor is not known. Base qualities are not provided; no much larger clone lies one nucleotide away.

CDR1 and CDR2 were assigned from the germline V gene (reference sequence) as LNHDA and SQIVND. The CDR3 holds 16 amino acids from the cysteine to the phenylalanine. Only CDR3 DNA remains: 48 bases, in frame from the first base. At the junction V is shortened by 5 bases and J by 0 bases, with 14 bases in between. The donors were healthy, HIV-negative adults with no recently reported acute infections or vaccinations. All donors were Caucasian adults living in Nashville, Tennessee, USA. CD4+ T cells were enriched by magnetic negative selection; naive cells were then positively selected on CD45RA, and the negative fraction formed the memory subset. After blood collection by leukapheresis, PBMCs were isolated using Ficoll-Histopaque density gradient centrifugation and then cryopreserved in the vapor phase of liquid nitrogen. Analytical flow cytometry was used to check the purity and quantity of each magnetically sorted T cell population. Genomic DNA was isolated from every sorted fraction and measured by UV absorbance on a Nanodrop 2000c.

The chain was built from TRBV19 and TRBJ1-5, with the D gene not confidently named. The TCR was taken from a woman in her thirties in good health. Sample: naive CD4+ T cells sorted from blood. What the cell subset or site label conveys for this sample: CD45RA+ positively selected. The CDR3 region reads CASSAQNSYSNQPQHF. The nucleotide sequence is TGTGCCAGTAGTGCCCAAAACAGCTATAGCAATCAGCCCCAGCATTTT. The full variable domain, completed from the reference TRBV19 and TRBJ1-5 proteins outside the CDR3, reads DGGITQSPKYLFRKEGQNVTLSCEQNLNHDAMYWYRQDPGQGLRLIYYSQIVNDFQKGDIAEGYSVSREKKESFPLTVTSAQKNPTAFYLCASSAQNSYSNQPQHFGDGTRLSIL.